These T cell receptor beta chains were read from a single sample in a study of blood T cell repertoires in COVID-19. The data were produced by immunoSEQ multiplex PCR, yet TCRdb's version contains in-frame clones alone and is incomplete. The table lists some 31,000 clones, about 94% of them singletons. The specimen sequenced was peripheral blood. These receptors were collected from a human donor in a cohort sampled during active COVID-19. The CDR3 runs from the conserved cysteine through the conserved F or W. D genes are given only for firm matches.

d_call	v_call	j_call	cdr3_aa
TRBD1	TRBV3-1/TRBV3-2	TRBJ2-5	CASSPTGLGTETQYF
.	TRBV28	TRBJ1-2	CASSLLQARNYGYTF
.	TRBV12-3/TRBV12-4	TRBJ2-1	CASSSRVNEQFF
.	TRBV2	TRBJ1-5	CASSEARGFQPQHF
TRBD1	TRBV5-1	TRBJ2-1	CASSKRTGEYNEQFF
TRBD1	TRBV4-2	TRBJ1-2	CASSQDPTGGAGGYTF
.	TRBV7-8	TRBJ1-2	CASKSNYGNYGYTF
.	TRBV7-2	TRBJ1-1	CASSFVRGAEAFF
.	TRBV7-6	TRBJ1-1	CASSPLPQGMNTEAFF
TRBD1	TRBV14	TRBJ2-1	CASSQDNRGINNEQFF
.	TRBV19	TRBJ2-3	CASRGGGSSTDTQYF
TRBD1	TRBV5-1	TRBJ2-7	CASRTGQGFNEQYF
TRBD1	TRBV10-3	TRBJ2-6	CAISGTGGRDGANVLTF
.	TRBV2	TRBJ1-1	CASSEGVSTEAFF
.	TRBV7-9	TRBJ1-3	CASSPTGPPNTIYF
.	TRBV9	TRBJ2-1	CASSSRPWGQANSYNEQFF
.	TRBV5-1	TRBJ2-5	CASSNQNLQETQYF
TRBD1	TRBV6-1	TRBJ1-3	CASSETADRVGSTIYF
TRBD2	TRBV5-4	TRBJ2-1	CASSPGLAGEAPYNEQFF
.	TRBV19	TRBJ1-5	CASREGNQPQHF
TRBD1	TRBV5-1	TRBJ1-5	CASSLAGTGDSNQPQHF
TRBD1	TRBV11-2	TRBJ2-7	CASSFLQGGLLNEEQYF
.	TRBV3-1/TRBV3-2	TRBJ1-2	CASSQVRGNYGYTF
.	TRBV6-4	TRBJ2-3	CASSDSAGADTQYF
TRBD2	TRBV18	TRBJ2-4	CASSQGTSEENIQYF
.	TRBV5-1	TRBJ1-1	CASSLGRGPTDTEAFF
.	TRBV11-1	TRBJ1-1	CASSAQNTEAFF
TRBD2	TRBV15	TRBJ2-2	CATSRPYGGAINTGELFF
TRBD1	TRBV19	TRBJ2-1	CASSIDEGAVRRPGYNEQFF
TRBD1	TRBV25-1	TRBJ2-1	CASSDHRGGSYNEQFF
.	TRBV21-1	TRBJ2-7	CASSKAPPGQQLSRTYEQYF
TRBD2	TRBV15	TRBJ2-7	CATSPRVKGLAGPYEQYF
.	TRBV11-2	TRBJ1-2	CASSDTHYGYTF
TRBD1	TRBV28	TRBJ2-5	CASSNNRGPQETQYF
TRBD1	TRBV6-4	TRBJ1-2	CARGDSSPGSNYGYTF
TRBD1	TRBV6-5	TRBJ1-2	CASSHPGQGYYTF
.	TRBV15	TRBJ2-3	CATSRDMRAGTDTQYF
.	TRBV15	TRBJ2-1	CATSPGGGFPLSYNEQFF
TRBD1	TRBV2	TRBJ2-7	CASSLAGNRDRDHEQYF
.	TRBV11-2	TRBJ1-5	CASSLVSGAGGQPQHF
.	TRBV5-6	TRBJ1-4	CASSLGLTNEKLFF
TRBD2	TRBV7-3	TRBJ2-3	CASSLGPSGTGTDTQYF
.	TRBV5-1	TRBJ2-7	CASSLAPGYEQYF
TRBD1	TRBV27	TRBJ1-2	CASSPWTGENYGYTF
.	TRBV28	TRBJ2-7	CASRLRGLMLQGSSYEQYF
TRBD2	TRBV7-3	TRBJ2-3	CASSSIAGGRTDTQYF
TRBD2	TRBV15	TRBJ2-1	CATSPEGRANNEQFF
.	TRBV2	TRBJ2-5	CASNVGGTVAQYF
TRBD1	TRBV28	TRBJ1-1	CASSLGTGYFIEAFF
TRBD2	TRBV18	TRBJ2-5	CASSRASGGAQETQYF
.	TRBV6-5	TRBJ2-1	CASSYLSYNEQFF